The next 10 T cell receptor beta chains were all read from a single sample in a study of Ad26.COV2.S vaccination and SARS-CoV-2 variants. Produced via immunoSEQ multiplex PCR; TCRdb's table is partial and in-frame only. Here the sample spans 250,000 or so clones, around 88% being singletons. Stated treatment: 19 received Ad26.COV2.S at low or high dose, single or two shots; a few received placebo; per-sample allocation not given. Collection of the samples took place on day 63 after the first injection of vaccine or placebo. The material was peripheral blood, obtained in a trial of Ad26.COV2.S vaccine versus placebo. All receptors derive from a person aged 18-65 years who received the Ad26.COV2.S COVID-19 vaccine or a placebo.

About this clone itself: One junction end disagrees with the germline gene, perhaps due to a read error. The chain employs TRBV6-1 and TRBJ1-6; D is uncertain. Germline CDR1 reads MNHNS; CDR2 reads SASEGT. The CDR3 length is 18 residues. The CDR3 DNA sequence: TGTGCCAGCAGTGAAGGGTGGGCAGGATCCCTATTCACCCCTCCTCGCTCCTTT. Translated: CASSEGWAGSLFTPPRSF.

The rearrangement joins TRBV19 to TRBJ1-1, with TRBD1 matching 12 bases. Germline CDR1 is LNHDA and CDR2 is SQIVND (reference sequence). The V gene end was trimmed by 1 base and the J gene end by 4 bases; junction bases not matched to a gene: 1. This CDR3 is built from 15 residues. The CDR3 loop is CASSIGDRGLTEAFF. The CDR3 DNA reads TGTGCCAGTAGTATAGGGGACAGGGGGCTCACTGAAGCTTTCTTT.

The chain joins TRBV5-8 to TRBJ1-1; no firm D call. The CDR3 runs to 13 residues. V lost 1 base and J lost 1, with 5 bases in between. The germline gives CDR1 SGHTS, CDR2 YDEGEE. The CDR3 protein is CASSLLWNTEAFF. Here the CDR3 DNA reads TGTGCCAGCAGCTTGCTCTGGAACACTGAAGCTTTCTTT.

This clone was detected only once. Compared with germline, one end of the junction differs, possibly owing to a read error. The gene calls are TRBV6-2 or TRBV6-3 and TRBJ1-4; tentatively, D is TRBD1 (5 bases). Germline V gives CDR1 MNHEY, CDR2 SVGEGT. CDR3 length: 14 amino acids. The CDR3 DNA is TGTGCCAGCAGCTCCGACAGAACTAATGGAAAACTGTTTTTT. Translated: CASSSDRTNGKLFF.

The sample holds a few counts of this clone. The rearrangement links TRBV6-4 to TRBJ1-6; D uncertain. CDR3 length equals 14 residues. Germline CDR1 is MRHNA and CDR2 is SNTAGT. Trimming left V 4 bases short and J 7 bases short, with 11 bases between. The CDR3 loop is CASSVDPANSPLHF. As DNA, the CDR3 is TGTGCCAGCAGTGTCGACCCAGCCAATTCACCCCTCCACTTT.

This clone was seen only once. The rearrangement links TRBV10-2 to TRBJ2-5; D is unclear. The germline CDR1 and CDR2 sequences are WSHSY and SAAADI. The CDR3 totals 12 residues. Trimming left V 2 bases short and J 5 bases short, with 6 bases between. The CDR3 reads CASSEGMETQYF. The CDR3 DNA reads TGCGCCAGCAGTGAGGGGATGGAGACCCAGTACTTC.

This chain joins TRBV29-1 and TRBJ1-1; 10 nucleotides align to TRBD1. CDR3 size: 16 residues. J was trimmed by 1 base and V by 6 bases; bases with no gene match: 11. Germline-derived CDR1 and CDR2 are SQVTM and ANQGSEA. The CDR3 loop reads CSVLPPGQGTNTEAFF. The CDR3 DNA reads TGCAGCGTCCTTCCACCGGGACAGGGGACGAACACTGAAGCTTTCTTT.

This chain connects TRBV6-1 to TRBJ2-7, with 7 bases identical to TRBD1. This CDR3 is built from 13 residues. V gave up 3 bases and J gave up 4 bases; unmatched junction bases: 3. Per the germline V gene, CDR1 is MNHNS and CDR2 is SASEGT. The DNA for the CDR3 is TGTGCCAGCAGTGAGACAGGGCCATACGAGCAGTACTTC. Its protein product is CASSETGPYEQYF.

This chain joins TRBV6-4 and TRBJ2-1, with D perhaps TRBD1 or TRBD2 (6 bases each). The CDR3 has 15 residues. Between the trimmed V and J ends, which lost 5 bases and 6 bases, there was a span of 17 bases. Germline V lookup: CDR1 MRHNA, CDR2 SNTAGT. CDR3 DNA sequence: TGTGCCAGCAGTTCCTCGGGGGCCGGGGTCAATGAGCAGTTCTTC. It encodes CASSSSGAGVNEQFF.

The rearrangement uses TRBV10-1 and TRBJ1-1, with D tentatively TRBD1 (5 bases). Deletions cut 11 bases from V and 4 bases from J, with 26 bases between. CDR3 length equals 16 residues. Germline CDR1 reads WNHNN; CDR2 reads SYGVQD (reference sequence). The CDR3 region has the DNA TGCGCCCGCTTAGAGGGGTCCCTCTCTAGGGGCACTGAAGCTTTCTTT. This sequence encodes CARLEGSLSRGTEAFF.